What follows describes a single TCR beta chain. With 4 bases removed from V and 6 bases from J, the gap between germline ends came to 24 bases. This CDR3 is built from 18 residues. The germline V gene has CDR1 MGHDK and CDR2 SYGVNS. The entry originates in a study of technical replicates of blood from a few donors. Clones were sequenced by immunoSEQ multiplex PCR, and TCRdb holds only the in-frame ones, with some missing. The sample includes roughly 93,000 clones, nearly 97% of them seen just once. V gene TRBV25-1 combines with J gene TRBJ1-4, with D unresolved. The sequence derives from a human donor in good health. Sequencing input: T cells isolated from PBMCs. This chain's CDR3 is CASSGQRQTSGYHEKLFF. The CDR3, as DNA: TGTGCCAGCAGTGGGCAGAGACAAACGAGCGGATACCATGAAAAACTGTTTTTT.